Below, 5 T cell receptor beta chains from the same sample are listed, as sequenced in a study of blood T cells in healthy people across ages. Primers used in a second PCR of about 6 to 11 cycles were a sample-barcoded 5' primer and a J-beta primer mix. TCRdb re-derived calls from the 5' RACE reads in MiXCR, one entry per CDR3 protein. This table holds 1.5 million to 2 million distinct CDR3 sequences, about 49% found once. Material: blood. These receptors originate from a woman in her thirties or forties in good health.

This clonotype has a handful of counts. This chain joins TRBV6-1 and TRBJ2-1; 10 bases map to TRBD2. Germline V gene data show CDR1 as MNHNS and CDR2 as SASEGT. The V gene end was trimmed by 5 bases and the J gene end by 7 bases; junction bases not matched to a gene: 14. The CDR3 sequence is 17 residues long. CDR3 protein: CASSRLSGGAVGNEQFF. In DNA, the CDR3 is TGTGCCAGCAGTCGTCTAAGCGGGGGGGCGGTAGGGAATGAGCAGTTCTTC.

In nucleotides, the CDR3 is TGTGCCAGCAGTGAAGCAGGACAGGGGGCCCAGTACTTC. Protein sequence: CASSEAGQGAQYF. The chain is built from TRBV6-1 and TRBJ2-5, with TRBD1 identical over 10 bases. CDR1 is MNHNS and CDR2 is SASEGT in the germline V gene. This CDR3 contains 13 residues. V dropped 0 bases and J dropped 9; count of bases not matched to a gene: 1.

The chain joins TRBV2 to TRBJ2-5; weak D call: TRBD2 (6 bases). Gene TRBJ2-7 matches the end of the DNA better, so the J call may be wrong. Germline V gives CDR1 SNHLY, CDR2 FYNNEI. CDR3 length: 12 residues. The CDR3 spells CASEEGTYEQYF. For the CDR3, the DNA is TGTGCCAGCGAGGAGGGAACCTACGAGCAGTACTTC.

The CDR3 loop reads CSARERGQTDTQYF. The DNA for the CDR3 is TGCAGTGCTAGAGAACGCGGTCAGACAGATACGCAGTATTTT. V is TRBV20-1 and J is TRBJ2-3; D is unresolved. The germline gives CDR1 DFQATT, CDR2 SNEGSKA (reference sequence). The CDR3 is 14 amino acids. V was cut by 0 bases and J by 3 bases, with 10 bases left in between.

In the case of this clonotype: One end of the junction is discordant with germline, which a read error may explain. The chain combines TRBV7-9 with TRBJ2-1; 9 bases map to TRBD1. The CDR3 is made up of 12 amino acids. Germline V lookup: CDR1 SEHNR, CDR2 FQNEAQ (reference sequence). This chain's CDR3 is CAGSLQGATQFF. The CDR3 DNA follows: TGTGCCGGCAGCTTACAGGGGGCCACACAGTTCTTC.